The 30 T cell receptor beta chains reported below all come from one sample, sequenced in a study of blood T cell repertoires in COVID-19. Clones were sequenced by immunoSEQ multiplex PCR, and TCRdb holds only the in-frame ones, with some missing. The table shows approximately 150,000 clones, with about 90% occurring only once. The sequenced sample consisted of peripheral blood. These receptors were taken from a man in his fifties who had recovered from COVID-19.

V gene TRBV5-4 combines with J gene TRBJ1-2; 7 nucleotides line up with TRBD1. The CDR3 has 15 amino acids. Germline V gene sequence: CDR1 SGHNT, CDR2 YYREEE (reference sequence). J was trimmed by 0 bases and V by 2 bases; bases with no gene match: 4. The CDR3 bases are TGTGCCAGCAGCTTAGGACAGGACTCTAACTATGGCTACACCTTC. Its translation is CASSLGQDSNYGYTF. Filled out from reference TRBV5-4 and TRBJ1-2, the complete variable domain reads ETGVTQSPTHLIKTRGQQVTLRCSSQSGHNTVSWYQQALGQGPQFIFQYYREEENGRGNFPPRFSGLQFPNYSSELNVNALELDDSALYLCASSLGQDSNYGYTFGSGTRLTVV.

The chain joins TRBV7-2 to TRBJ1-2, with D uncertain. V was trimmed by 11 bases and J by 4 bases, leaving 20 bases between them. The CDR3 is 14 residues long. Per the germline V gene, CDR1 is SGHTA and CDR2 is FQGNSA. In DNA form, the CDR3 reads TGTGCCCAGCACCGGGTCACGGGGAGCTATGGCTACACCTTC. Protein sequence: CAQHRVTGSYGYTF.

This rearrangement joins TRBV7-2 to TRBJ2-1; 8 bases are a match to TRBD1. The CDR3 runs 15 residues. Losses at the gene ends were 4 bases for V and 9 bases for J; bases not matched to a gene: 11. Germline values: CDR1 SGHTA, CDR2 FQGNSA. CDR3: CASSSNLGQGLEQFF. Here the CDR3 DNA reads TGTGCCAGCAGCTCAAACCTTGGACAGGGCCTTGAGCAGTTCTTC.

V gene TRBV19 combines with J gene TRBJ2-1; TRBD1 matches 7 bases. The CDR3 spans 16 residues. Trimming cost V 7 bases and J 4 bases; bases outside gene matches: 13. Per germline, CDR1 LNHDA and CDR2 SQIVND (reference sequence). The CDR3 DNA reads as TGTGCCAGTAACTTCCGCCACAGGGGAAATTACAATGAGCAGTTCTTC. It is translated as CASNFRHRGNYNEQFF.

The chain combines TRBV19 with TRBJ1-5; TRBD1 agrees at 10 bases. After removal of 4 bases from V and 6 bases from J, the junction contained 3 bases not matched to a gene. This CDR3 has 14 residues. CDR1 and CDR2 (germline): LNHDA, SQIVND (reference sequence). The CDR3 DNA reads TGTGCCAGTAGTACGACAGGGGGCCTTCAGCCCCAGCATTTT. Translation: CASSTTGGLQPQHF.

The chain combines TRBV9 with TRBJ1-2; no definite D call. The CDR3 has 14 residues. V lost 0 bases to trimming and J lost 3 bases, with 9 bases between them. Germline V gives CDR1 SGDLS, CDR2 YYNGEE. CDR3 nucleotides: TGTGCCAGCAGCGTAGCCGTGAGGGACTATGGCTACACCTTC. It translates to CASSVAVRDYGYTF.

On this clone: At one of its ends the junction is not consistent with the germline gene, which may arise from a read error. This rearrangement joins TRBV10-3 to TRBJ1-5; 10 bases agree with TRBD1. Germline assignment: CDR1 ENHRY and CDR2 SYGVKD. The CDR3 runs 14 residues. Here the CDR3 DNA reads TGTGCCATCAGCACGACAGGGGGCAAGCAGCCCCAGCATTTT. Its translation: CAISTTGGKQPQHF.

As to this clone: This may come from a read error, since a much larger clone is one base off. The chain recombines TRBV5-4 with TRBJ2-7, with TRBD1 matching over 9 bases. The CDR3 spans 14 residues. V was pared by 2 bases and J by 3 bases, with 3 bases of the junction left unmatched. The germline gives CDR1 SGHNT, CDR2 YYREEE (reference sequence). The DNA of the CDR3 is TGTGCCAGCAGCTTAGGGACAGGGTTCTACGAGCAGTACTTC. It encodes CASSLGTGFYEQYF.

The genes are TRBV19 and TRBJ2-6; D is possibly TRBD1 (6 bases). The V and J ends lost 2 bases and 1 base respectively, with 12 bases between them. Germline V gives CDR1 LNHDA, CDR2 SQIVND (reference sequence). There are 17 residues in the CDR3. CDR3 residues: CASSILSGESGANVLTF. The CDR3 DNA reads TGTGCCAGTAGTATATTGTCAGGGGAGTCTGGGGCCAACGTCCTGACTTTC.

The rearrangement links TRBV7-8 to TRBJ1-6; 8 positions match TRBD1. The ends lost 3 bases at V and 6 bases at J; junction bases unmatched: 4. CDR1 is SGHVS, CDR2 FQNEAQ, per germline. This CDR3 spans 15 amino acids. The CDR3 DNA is TGTGCCAGCAGCTTTGGACAGGGCCGTAATTCACCCCTCCACTTT. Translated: CASSFGQGRNSPLHF.

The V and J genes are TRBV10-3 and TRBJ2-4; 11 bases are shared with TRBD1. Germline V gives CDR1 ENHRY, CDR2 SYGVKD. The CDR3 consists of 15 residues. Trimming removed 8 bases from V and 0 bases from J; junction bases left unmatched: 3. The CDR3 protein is CAIGGQGGAKNIQYF. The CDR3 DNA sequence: TGTGCCATCGGGGGACAGGGGGGAGCCAAAAACATTCAGTACTTC.

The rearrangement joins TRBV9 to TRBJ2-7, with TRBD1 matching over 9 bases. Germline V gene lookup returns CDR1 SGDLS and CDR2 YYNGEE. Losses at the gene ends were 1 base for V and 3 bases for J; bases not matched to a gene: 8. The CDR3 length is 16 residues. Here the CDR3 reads CASSVTPGQGLYEQYF. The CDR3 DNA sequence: TGTGCCAGCAGCGTAACACCGGGACAGGGCCTCTACGAGCAGTACTTC.

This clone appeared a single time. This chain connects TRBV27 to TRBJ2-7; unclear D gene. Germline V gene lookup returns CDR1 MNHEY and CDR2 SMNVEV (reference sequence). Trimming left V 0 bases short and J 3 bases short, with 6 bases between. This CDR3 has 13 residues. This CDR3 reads CASSLSPGYEQYF. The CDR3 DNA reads TGTGCCAGCAGTTTATCGCCCGGCTACGAGCAGTACTTC.

CDR3 protein: CASSRDSYNEQFF. CDR3 DNA: TGCGCCAGCAGTAGGGACAGCTACAATGAGCAGTTCTTC. The chain uses TRBV10-1 and TRBJ2-1; 7 bases align to TRBD1. The V gene end was trimmed by 5 bases and the J gene end by 3 bases; junction bases not matched to a gene: 1. Germline V gives CDR1 WNHNN, CDR2 SYGVQD (reference sequence). The CDR3 extends over 13 amino acids.

CDR3 sequence: CASSLVQGDNEQFF. CDR3 nucleotides: TGTGCCAGCAGCTTAGTGCAGGGGGATAATGAGCAGTTCTTC. The V call is TRBV7-9, the J call TRBJ2-1, with 7 bases that match TRBD1. The CDR3 totals 14 residues. CDR1 is SEHNR, CDR2 FQNEAQ, per germline (reference sequence). J was trimmed by 7 bases and V by 1 base; bases with no gene match: 4.

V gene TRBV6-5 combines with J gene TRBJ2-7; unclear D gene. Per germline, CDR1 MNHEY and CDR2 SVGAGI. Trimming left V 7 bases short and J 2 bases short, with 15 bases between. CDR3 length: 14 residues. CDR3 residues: CASTLPGPPYEQYF. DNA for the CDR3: TGTGCCAGCACTCTACCGGGTCCTCCCTACGAGCAGTACTTC.

CDR3 sequence: CASSRGQGEYGYTF. CDR3 bases: TGTGCCAGCAGCCGTGGACAGGGGGAATATGGCTACACCTTC. The V and J genes are TRBV7-3 and TRBJ1-2, with 10 bases matching TRBD1. Germline-derived CDR1 and CDR2 are SGHTA and FQGTGA. V shed 5 bases, J shed 5 bases, and the junction held 5 bases outside the gene matches. The CDR3 length is 14 residues.

The CDR3 DNA is TGTGCCAGCAGCCGGGGAGGGACAGGGGTGCAGAACACTGAAGCTTTCTTT. It is translated as CASSRGGTGVQNTEAFF. The chain couples TRBV5-5 to TRBJ1-1; 10 bases are a match to TRBD1. The CDR3 contains 17 residues. V lost 4 bases to trimming and J lost 1 base; unmatched junction nucleotides: 10. From germline, CDR1 is SGHKS and CDR2 YYEKEE (reference sequence).

The CDR3 coding sequence is TGTGCCAGCAGCCGACAGTACAATGAGCAGTTCTTC. It translates to CASSRQYNEQFF. The rearrangement links TRBV12-3 or TRBV12-4 to TRBJ2-1; tentative D call: TRBD1 (5 bases). V lost 6 bases and J lost 4, with 7 bases in between. CDR3 length: 12 residues.

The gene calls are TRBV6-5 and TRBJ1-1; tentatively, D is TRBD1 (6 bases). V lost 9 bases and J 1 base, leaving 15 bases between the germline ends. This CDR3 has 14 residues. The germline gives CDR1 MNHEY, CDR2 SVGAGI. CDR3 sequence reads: CASSDSVQNTEAFF. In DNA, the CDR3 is TGTGCCAGTTCGGACAGCGTACAGAACACTGAAGCTTTCTTT.

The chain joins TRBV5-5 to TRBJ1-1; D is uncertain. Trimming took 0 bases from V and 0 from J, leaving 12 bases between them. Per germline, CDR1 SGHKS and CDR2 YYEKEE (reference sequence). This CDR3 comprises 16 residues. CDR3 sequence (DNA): TGTGCCAGCAGCTTGGCCGGAGTGAGGGTGAACACTGAAGCTTTCTTT. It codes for CASSLAGVRVNTEAFF.

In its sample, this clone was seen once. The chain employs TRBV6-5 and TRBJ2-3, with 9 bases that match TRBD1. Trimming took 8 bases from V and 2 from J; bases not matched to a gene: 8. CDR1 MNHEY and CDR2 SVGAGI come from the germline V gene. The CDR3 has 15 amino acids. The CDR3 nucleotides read TGTGCCAGCTATAAGGACAGGGGTATCACAGATACGCAGTATTTT. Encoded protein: CASYKDRGITDTQYF.

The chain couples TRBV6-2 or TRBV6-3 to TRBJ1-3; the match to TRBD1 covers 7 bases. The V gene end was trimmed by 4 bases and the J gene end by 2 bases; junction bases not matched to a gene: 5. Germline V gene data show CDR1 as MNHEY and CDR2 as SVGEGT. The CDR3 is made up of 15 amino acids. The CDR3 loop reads CASSFLGQAGNTIYF. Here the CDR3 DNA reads TGTGCCAGCAGTTTTCTCGGACAGGCTGGAAACACCATATATTTT.

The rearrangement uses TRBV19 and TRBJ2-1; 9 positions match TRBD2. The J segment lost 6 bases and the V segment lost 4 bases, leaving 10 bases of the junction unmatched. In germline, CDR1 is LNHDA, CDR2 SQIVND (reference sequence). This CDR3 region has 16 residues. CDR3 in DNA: TGTGCCAGTAGTACTAAAGGCGGGGGGGCTCTCAATGAGCAGTTCTTC. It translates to CASSTKGGGALNEQFF.

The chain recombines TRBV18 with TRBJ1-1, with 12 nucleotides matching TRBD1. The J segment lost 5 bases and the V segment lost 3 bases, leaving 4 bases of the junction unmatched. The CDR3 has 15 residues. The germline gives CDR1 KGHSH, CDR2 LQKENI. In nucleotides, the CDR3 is TGTGCCAGCTCACCTGGGGACAGGGGGCTTACTGAAGCTTTCTTT. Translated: CASSPGDRGLTEAFF.

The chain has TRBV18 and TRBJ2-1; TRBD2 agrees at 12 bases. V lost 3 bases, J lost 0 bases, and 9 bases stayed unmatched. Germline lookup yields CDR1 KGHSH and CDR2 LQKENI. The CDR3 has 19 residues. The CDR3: CASSPSGLAGPSSYNEQFF. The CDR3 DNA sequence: TGTGCCAGCTCACCCTCGGGACTAGCGGGTCCTAGCTCCTACAATGAGCAGTTCTTC.

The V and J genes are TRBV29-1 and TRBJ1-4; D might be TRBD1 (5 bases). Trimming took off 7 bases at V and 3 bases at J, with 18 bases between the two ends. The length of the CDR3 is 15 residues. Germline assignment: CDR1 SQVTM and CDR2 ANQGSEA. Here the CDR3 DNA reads TGCAGCGCCGCGACCCCGGGGGTGGCTAATGAAAAACTGTTTTTT. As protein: CSAATPGVANEKLFF.

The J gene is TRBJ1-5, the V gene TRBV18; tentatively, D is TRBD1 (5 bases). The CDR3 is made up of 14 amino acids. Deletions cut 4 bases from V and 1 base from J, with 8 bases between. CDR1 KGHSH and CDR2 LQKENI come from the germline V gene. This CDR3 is CASSLRQSNQPQHF. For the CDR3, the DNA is TGTGCCAGCTCACTTCGACAGAGCAATCAGCCCCAGCATTTT.

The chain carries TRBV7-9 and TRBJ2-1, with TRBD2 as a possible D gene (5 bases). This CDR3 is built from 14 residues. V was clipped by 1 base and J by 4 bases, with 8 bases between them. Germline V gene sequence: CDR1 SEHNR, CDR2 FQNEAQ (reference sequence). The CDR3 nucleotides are TGTGCCAGCAGCTTAGTGACGGGATACAATGAGCAGTTCTTC. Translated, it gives CASSLVTGYNEQFF.

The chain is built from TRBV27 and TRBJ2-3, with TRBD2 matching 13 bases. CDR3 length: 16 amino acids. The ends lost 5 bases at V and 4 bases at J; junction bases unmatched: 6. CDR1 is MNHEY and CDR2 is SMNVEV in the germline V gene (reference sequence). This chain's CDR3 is CASSLGTSGVADTQYF. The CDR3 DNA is TGTGCCAGCAGTCTAGGGACTAGCGGGGTGGCAGATACGCAGTATTTT.